This section outlines one T cell receptor beta chain sequence together with its context. Assay used: immunoSEQ multiplex PCR; TCRdb lists only in-frame clones, some missing. The table lists about 380,000 clones, 85% to 95% of them singletons. This entry belongs to a study of shared T cell receptors in the human thymus. From germline, CDR1 is MNHEY and CDR2 SVGAGI. This CDR3 spans 11 amino acids. V was clipped by 6 bases and J by 3 bases, with 6 bases between them. The TCR sequence derives from a human donor. Sequenced sample: thymocytes. This rearrangement joins TRBV6-5 to TRBJ2-7, with no clear D. The CDR3 loop reads CASRTLYEQYF. CDR3 sequence (DNA): TGTGCCAGCAGAACTCTCTACGAGCAGTACTTC.